The sequence of this TCR beta chain was determined in a study of cytomegalovirus exposure and HLA in healthy donors. General study results and limits: The analysis excluded some indistinguishable V segments, including TRBV6-2 and TRBV6-3.

The CDR3 contains 13 residues. V was cut by 6 bases and J by 2 bases, with 10 bases left in between. CDR1 is MNHEY, CDR2 SMNVEV, per germline (reference sequence). Use of 60 Vbeta and 13 Jbeta primers characterized the PCR. Here immunoSEQ multiplex PCR was the method, and the copy in TCRdb shows in-frame clones only, minus some. Of about 77,000 clones listed, about 80% are singletons. Concerning this clone itself: Its matching antigen is unknown.

This TCR was recovered from a man in his forties in good health and CMV-seronegative. The specimen sequenced was PBMCs. The genes are TRBV27 and TRBJ1-1; D possibly corresponds to TRBD1 (5 bases). The CDR3 region has the DNA TGTGCCAGCAGCTGGGGCGTAAACACTGAAGCTTTCTTT. It translates to CASSWGVNTEAFF.